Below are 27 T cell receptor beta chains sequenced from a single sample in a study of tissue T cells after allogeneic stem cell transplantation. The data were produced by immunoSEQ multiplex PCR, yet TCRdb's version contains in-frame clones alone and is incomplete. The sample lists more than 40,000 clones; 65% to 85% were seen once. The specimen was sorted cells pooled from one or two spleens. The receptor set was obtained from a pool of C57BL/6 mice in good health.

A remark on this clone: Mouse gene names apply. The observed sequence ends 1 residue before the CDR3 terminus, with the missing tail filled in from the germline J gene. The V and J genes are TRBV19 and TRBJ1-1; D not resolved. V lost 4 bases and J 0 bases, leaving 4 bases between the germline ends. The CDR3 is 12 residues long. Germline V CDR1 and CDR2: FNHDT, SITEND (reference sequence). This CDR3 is CASSPTNTEVFF. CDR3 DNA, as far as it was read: TGTGCCAGCAGTCCGACAAACACAGAAGTCTTC. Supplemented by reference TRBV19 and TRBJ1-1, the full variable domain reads GGIITQTPKFLIGQEGQKLTLKCQQNFNHDTMYWYRQDSGKGLRLIYYSITENDLQKGDLSEGYDASREKKSSFSLTVTSAQKNEMAVFLCASSPTNTEVFFGKGTRLTVV.

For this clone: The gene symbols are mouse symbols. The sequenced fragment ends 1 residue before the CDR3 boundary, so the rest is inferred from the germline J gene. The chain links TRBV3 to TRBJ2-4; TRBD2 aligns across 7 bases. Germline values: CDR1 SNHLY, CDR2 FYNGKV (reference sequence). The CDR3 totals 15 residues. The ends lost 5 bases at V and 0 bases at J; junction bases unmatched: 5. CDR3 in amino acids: CASSLSGGSQNTLYF. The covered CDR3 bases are TGTGCCAGCAGCCTCTCTGGGGGTAGTCAAAACACCTTGTAC. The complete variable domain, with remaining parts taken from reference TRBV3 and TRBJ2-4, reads GPKVLQIPSHQIIDMGQMVTLNCDPVSNHLYFYWYKQILGQQMEFLVNFYNGKVMEKSKLFKDQFSVERPDGSYFTLKIQPTALEDSAVYFCASSLSGGSQNTLYFGAGTRLSVL.

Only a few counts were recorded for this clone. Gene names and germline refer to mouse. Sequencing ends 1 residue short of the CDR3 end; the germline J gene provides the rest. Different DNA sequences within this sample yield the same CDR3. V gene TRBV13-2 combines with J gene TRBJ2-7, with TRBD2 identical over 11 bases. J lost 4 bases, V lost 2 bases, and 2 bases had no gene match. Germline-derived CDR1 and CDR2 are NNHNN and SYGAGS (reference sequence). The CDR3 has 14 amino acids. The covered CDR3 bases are TGTGCCAGCGGTGAGAGACTGGGGGGGTATGAACAGTAC. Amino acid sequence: CASGERLGGYEQY. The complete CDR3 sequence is CASGERLGGYEQYF.

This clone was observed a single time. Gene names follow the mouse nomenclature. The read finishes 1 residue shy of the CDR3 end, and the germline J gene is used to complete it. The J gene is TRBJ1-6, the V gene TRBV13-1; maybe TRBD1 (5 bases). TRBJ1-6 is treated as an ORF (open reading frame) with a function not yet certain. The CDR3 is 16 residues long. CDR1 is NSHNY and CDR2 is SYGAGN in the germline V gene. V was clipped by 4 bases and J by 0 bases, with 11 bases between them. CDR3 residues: CASSLTANSYNSPLYF. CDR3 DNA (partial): TGTGCCAGCAGTTTGACAGCTAATTCCTATAATTCGCCCCTCTAC.

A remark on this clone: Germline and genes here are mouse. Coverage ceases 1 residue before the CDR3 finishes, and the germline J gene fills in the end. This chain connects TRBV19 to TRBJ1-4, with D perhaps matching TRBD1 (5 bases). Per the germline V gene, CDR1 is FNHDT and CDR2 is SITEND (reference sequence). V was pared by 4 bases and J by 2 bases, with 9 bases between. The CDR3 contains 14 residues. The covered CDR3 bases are TGTGCCAGCAGTTCCGGGGGGTCCAACGAAAGATTATTT. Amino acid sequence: CASSSGGSNERLF. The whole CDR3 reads CASSSGGSNERLFF. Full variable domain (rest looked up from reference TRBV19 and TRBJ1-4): GGIITQTPKFLIGQEGQKLTLKCQQNFNHDTMYWYRQDSGKGLRLIYYSITENDLQKGDLSEGYDASREKKSSFSLTVTSAQKNEMAVFLCASSSGGSNERLFFGHGTKLSVL.

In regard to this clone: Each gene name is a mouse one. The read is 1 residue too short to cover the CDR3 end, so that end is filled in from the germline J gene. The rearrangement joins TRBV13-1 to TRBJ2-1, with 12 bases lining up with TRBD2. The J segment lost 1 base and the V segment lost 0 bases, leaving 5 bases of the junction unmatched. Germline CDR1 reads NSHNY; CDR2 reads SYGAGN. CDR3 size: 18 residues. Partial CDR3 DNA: TGTGCCAGCAGTGATGCCCCTGGGACTGGGGGGAACTATGCTGAGCAGTTC. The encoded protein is CASSDAPGTGGNYAEQF. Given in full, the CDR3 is CASSDAPGTGGNYAEQFF.

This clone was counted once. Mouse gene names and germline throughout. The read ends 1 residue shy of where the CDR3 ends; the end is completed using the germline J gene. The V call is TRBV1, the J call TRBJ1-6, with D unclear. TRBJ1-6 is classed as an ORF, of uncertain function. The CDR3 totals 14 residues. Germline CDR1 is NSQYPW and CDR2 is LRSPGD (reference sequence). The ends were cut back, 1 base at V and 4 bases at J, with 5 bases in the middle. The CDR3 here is CTCSAGQYNSPLYF. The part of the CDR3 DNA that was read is TGCACCTGCAGTGCAGGACAATATAATTCGCCCCTCTAC.

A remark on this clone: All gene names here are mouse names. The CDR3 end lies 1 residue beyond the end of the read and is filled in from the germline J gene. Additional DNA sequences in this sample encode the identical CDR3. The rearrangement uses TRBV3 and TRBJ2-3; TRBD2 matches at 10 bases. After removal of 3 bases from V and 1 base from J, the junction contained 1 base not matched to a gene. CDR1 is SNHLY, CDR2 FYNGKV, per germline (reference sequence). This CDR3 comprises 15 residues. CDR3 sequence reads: CASSLGTGGAETLYF. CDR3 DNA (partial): TGTGCCAGCAGCTTGGGGACTGGGGGTGCAGAAACGCTGTAT.

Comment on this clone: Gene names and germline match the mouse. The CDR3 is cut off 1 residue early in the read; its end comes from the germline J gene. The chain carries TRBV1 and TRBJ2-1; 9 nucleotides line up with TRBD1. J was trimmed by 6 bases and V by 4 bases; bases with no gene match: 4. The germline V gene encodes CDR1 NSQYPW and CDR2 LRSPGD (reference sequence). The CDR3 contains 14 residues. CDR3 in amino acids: CTCSVRDRVAEQFF. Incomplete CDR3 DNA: TGCACCTGCAGTGTCCGGGACAGGGTTGCTGAGCAGTTC.

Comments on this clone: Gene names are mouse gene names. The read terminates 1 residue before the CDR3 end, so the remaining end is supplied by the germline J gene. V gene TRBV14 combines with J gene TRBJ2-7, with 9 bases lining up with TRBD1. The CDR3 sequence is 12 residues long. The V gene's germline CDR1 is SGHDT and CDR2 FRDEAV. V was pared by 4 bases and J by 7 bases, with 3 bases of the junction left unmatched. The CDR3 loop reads CASSDRGGEQYF. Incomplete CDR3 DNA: TGTGCCAGCAGTGACAGGGGGGGGGAACAGTAC.

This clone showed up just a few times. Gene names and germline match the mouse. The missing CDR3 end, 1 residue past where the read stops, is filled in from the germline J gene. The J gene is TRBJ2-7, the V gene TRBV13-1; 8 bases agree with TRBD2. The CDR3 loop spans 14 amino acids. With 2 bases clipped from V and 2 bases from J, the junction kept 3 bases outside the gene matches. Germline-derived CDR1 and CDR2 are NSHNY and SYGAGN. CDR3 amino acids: CASSESGGTYEQYF. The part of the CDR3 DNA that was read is TGTGCCAGCAGTGAATCTGGGGGGACCTATGAACAGTAC.

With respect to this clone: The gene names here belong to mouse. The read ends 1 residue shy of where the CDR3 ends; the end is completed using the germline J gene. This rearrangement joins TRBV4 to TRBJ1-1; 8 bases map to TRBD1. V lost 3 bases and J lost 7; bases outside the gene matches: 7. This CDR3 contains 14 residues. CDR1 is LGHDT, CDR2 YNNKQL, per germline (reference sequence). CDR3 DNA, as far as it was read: TGTGCCAGCAGCTATGAGACAGGGGAGAGAGAAGTCTTC. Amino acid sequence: CASSYETGEREVF. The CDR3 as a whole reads CASSYETGEREVFF.

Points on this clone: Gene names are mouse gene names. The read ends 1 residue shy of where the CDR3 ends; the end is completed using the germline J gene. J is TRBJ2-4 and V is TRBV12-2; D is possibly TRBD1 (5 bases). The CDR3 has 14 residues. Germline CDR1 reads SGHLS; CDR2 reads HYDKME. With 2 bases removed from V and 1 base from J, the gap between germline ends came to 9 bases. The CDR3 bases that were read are TGTGCCAGCTCTCAGGGGTGGGGTCAAAACACCTTGTAC. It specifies CASSQGWGQNTLY. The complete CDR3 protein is CASSQGWGQNTLYF.

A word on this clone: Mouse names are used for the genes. Here the CDR3 reads CAWSPQANSDYTF. CDR3 DNA, as far as it was read: TGTGCCTGGAGCCCCCAGGCAAACTCCGACTACACC. The chain joins TRBV31 to TRBJ1-2, with D unclear. Read sequence stops 1 residue before the CDR3 end, and the germline J gene provides the missing end. Deletions cut 3 bases from V and 0 bases from J, with 8 bases between. Per the germline V gene, CDR1 is GKSSPN and CDR2 is SITVG. The CDR3 totals 13 residues. Supplemented by reference TRBV31 and TRBJ1-2, the full variable domain reads AQTIHQWPVAEIKAVGSPLSLGCTIKGKSSPNLYWYWQATGGTLQQLFYSITVGQVESVVQLNLSASRPKDDQFILSTEKLLLSHSGFYLCAWSPQANSDYTFGSGTRLLVI.

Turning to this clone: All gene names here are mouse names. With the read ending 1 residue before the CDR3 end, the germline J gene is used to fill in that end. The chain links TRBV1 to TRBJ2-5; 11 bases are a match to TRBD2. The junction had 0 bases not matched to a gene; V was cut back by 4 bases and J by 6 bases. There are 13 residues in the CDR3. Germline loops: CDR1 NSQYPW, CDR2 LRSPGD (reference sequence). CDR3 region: CTCSGLGGDTQYF. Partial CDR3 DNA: TGCACCTGCAGTGGACTGGGGGGGGACACCCAGTAC.

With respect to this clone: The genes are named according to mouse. CDR3 DNA (partial): TGTGCAAGCAGTCCAGGGGCAAACACCGGGCAGCTCTAC. Its translation is CASSPGANTGQLY. The full CDR3 is CASSPGANTGQLYF. The chain carries TRBV16 and TRBJ2-2, with TRBD1 as a possible D gene (6 bases). From the germline J gene comes the end of the CDR3, since the read stops 1 residue before it. This CDR3 contains 14 residues. Germline values: CDR1 SGHSA, CDR2 FRNQAP. V lost 6 bases to trimming and J lost 0 bases, with 8 bases between them.

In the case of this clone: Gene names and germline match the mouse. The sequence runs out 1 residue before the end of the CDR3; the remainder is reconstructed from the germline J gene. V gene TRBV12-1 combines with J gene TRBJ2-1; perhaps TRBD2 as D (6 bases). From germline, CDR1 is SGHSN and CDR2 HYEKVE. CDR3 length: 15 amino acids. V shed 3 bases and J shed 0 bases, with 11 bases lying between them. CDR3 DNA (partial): TGTGCCAGCTCTTTCCGGGACTTTAACTATGCTGAGCAGTTC. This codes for CASSFRDFNYAEQF. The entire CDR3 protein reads CASSFRDFNYAEQFF.

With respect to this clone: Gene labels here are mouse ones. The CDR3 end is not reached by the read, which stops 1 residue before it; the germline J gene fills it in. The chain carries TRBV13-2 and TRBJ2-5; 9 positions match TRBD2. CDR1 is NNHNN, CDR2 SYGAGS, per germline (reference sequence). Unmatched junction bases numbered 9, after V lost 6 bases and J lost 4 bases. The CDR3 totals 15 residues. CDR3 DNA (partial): TGTGCCAGCGCCCCTCACTGGGGGGCGGAAGACACCCAGTAC. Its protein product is CASAPHWGAEDTQY. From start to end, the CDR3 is CASAPHWGAEDTQYF.

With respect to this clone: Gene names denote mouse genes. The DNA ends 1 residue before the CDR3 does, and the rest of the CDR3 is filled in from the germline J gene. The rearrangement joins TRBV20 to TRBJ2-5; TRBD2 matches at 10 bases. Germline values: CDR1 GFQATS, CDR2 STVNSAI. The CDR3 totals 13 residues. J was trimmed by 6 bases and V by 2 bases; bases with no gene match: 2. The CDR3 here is CGARLWGGDTQYF. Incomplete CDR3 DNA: TGTGGTGCTAGGCTCTGGGGGGGCGACACCCAGTAC.

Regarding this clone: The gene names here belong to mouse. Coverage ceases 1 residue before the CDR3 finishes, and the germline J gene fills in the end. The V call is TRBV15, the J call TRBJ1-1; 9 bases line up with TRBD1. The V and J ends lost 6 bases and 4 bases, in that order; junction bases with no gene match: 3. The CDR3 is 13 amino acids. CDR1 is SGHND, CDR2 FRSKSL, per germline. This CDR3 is CASRGDRATEVFF. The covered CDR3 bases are TGTGCCAGCAGGGGGGACAGGGCCACAGAAGTCTTC.

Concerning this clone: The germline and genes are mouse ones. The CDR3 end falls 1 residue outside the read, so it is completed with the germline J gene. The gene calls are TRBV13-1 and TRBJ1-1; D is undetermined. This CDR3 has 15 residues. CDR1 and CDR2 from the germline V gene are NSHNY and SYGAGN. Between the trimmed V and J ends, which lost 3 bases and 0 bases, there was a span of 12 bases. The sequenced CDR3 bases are TGTGCCAGCAGTGGCCCCCGCAGCTCAAACACAGAAGTCTTC. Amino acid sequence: CASSGPRSSNTEVF. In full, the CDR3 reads CASSGPRSSNTEVFF.

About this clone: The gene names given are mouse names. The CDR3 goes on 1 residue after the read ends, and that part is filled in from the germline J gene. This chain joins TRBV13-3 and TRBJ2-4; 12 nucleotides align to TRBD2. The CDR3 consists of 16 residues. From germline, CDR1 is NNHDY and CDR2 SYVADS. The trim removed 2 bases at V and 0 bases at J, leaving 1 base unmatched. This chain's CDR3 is CASSEGLGGSQNTLYF. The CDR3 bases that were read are TGTGCCAGCAGTGAAGGACTGGGGGGGAGTCAAAACACCTTGTAC.

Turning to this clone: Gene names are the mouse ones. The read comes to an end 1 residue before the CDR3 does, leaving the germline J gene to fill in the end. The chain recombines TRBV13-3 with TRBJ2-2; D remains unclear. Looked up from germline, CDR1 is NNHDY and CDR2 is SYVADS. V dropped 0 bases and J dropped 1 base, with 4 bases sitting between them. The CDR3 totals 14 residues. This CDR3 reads CASSDEGNTGQLYF. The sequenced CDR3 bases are TGTGCCAGCAGTGATGAGGGAAACACCGGGCAGCTCTAC. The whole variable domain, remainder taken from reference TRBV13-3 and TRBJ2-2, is EAAVTQSPRSKVAVTGGKVTLSCHQTNNHDYMYWYRQDTGHGLRLIHYSYVADSTEKGDIPDGYKASRPSQENFSLILELASLSQTAVYFCASSDEGNTGQLYFGEGSKLTVL.

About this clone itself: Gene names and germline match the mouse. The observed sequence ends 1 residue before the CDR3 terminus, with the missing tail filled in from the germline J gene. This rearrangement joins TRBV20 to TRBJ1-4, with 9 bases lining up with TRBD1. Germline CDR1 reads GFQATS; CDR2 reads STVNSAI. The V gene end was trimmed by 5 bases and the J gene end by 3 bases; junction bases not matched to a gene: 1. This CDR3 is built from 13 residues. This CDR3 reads CGAYRGPNERLFF. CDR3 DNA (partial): TGTGGTGCTTACAGGGGGCCCAACGAAAGATTATTT.

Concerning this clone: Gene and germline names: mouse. CDR3 protein: CASSQEGAKNNQAPLF. The CDR3 bases that were read are TGTGCCAGCAGCCAAGAGGGGGCGAAAAACAACCAGGCTCCGCTT. This chain links TRBV5 with TRBJ1-5; possible D gene TRBD1, 6 bases. From the germline J gene comes the end of the CDR3, since the read stops 1 residue before it. V was pared by 0 bases and J by 1 base, with 10 bases between. Germline CDR1 LGHNA, CDR2 YNLKQL (reference sequence). There are 16 residues in the CDR3.

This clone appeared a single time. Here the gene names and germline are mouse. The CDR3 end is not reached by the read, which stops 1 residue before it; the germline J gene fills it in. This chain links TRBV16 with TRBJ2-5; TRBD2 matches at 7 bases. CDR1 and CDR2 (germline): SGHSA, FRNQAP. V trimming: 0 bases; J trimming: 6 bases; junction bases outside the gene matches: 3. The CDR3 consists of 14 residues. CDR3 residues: CASSLEGGSDTQYF. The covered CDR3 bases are TGTGCAAGCAGCTTAGAGGGGGGGTCGGACACCCAGTAC.

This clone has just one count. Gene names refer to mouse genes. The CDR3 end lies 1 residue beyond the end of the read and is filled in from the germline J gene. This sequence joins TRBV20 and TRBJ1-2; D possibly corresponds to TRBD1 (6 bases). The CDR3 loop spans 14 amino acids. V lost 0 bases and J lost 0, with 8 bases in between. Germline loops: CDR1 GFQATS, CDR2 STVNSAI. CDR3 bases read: TGTGGTGCTAGGGACGGGACAACAAACTCCGACTACACC. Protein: CGARDGTTNSDYT. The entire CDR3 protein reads CGARDGTTNSDYTF.